This T cell receptor (beta chain) emerged from a study of blood T cell repertoires in COVID-19. CDR1 MNHEY and CDR2 SVGEGT come from the germline V gene. Trimming removed 0 bases from V and 8 bases from J; junction bases left unmatched: 11. The CDR3 totals 19 residues. Source study methods: Reference gene primer amplification in the assay estimated nucleated cell counts. The repertoire was sequenced with immunoSEQ multiplex PCR; TCRdb's copy has only in-frame clones and lacks some. The V and J calls and clone size were taken over from that table, and D and trimming were inferred from the DNA. Among roughly 260,000 clones listed, roughly 90% were seen once.

Sequencing was done on a sample of peripheral blood. The chain is built from TRBV6-2 or TRBV6-3 and TRBJ2-1; TRBD2 matches at 15 bases. The receptor was derived from a woman in her forties or fifties who had recovered from COVID-19. The CDR3 here is CASSYSIGGLAGGPDEQFF. CDR3 DNA sequence: TGTGCCAGCAGTTACTCGATTGGTGGACTAGCGGGGGGGCCCGATGAGCAGTTCTTC.